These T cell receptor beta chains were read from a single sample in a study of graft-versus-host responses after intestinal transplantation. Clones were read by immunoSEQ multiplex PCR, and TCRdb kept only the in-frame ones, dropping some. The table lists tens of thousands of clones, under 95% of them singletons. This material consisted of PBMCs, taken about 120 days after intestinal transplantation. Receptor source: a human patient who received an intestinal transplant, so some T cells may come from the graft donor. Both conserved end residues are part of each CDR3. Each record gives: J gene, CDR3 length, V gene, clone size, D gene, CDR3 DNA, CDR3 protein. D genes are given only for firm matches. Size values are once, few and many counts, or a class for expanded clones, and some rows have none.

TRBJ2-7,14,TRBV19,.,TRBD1,TGTGCCAGTAGTTACAGGGGTTTCGGTTACGAGCAGTACTTC,CASSYRGFGYEQYF
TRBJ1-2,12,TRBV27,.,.,TGTGCCAGCAGTTTAAAAGGGTATGGCTACACCTTC,CASSLKGYGYTF
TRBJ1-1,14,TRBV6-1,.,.,TGTGCCAGCAGGGTAAACAGGGACGACACTGAAGCTTTCTTT,CASRVNRDDTEAFF
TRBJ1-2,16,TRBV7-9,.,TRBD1,TGTGCCAGCAGCTTAAGCTGGGGCAGGGGGCCCTATGGCTACACCTTC,CASSLSWGRGPYGYTF
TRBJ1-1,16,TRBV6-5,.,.,TGTGCCAGCAGTTACGGCTACGGGTCCGTGAACACTGAAGCTTTCTTT,CASSYGYGSVNTEAFF
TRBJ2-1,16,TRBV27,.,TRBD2,TGTGCCAGCAGTTTAATCCTAGCGGGGGGCATGAATGAGCAGTTCTTC,CASSLILAGGMNEQFF
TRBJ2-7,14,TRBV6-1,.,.,TGTGCCAGCAGTGAACTCGACAGATTCTACGAGCAGTACTTC,CASSELDRFYEQYF
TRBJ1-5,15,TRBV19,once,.,TGTGCCAGTAGTATACGGGGGAATAGCAATCAGCCCCAGCATTTT,CASSIRGNSNQPQHF
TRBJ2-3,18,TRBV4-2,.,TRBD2,TGTGCCAGCAGCCAAGGCCCTGCTAGCGGGGGGGTGCTGGATACGCAGTATTTT,CASSQGPASGGVLDTQYF
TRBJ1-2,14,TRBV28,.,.,TGTGCCAGCAGTTCTCTTGACAGGAACTATGGCTACACCTTC,CASSSLDRNYGYTF
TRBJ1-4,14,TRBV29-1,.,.,TGCAGCGTTGGGGACGGTACAACTAATGAAAAACTGTTTTTT,CSVGDGTTNEKLFF
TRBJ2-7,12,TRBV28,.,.,TGTGCCAGCAGTCTCCGCTACTACGAGCAGTACTTC,CASSLRYYEQYF
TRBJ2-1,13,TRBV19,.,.,TGTGCCAGTAAGTTTAGGGGCCTCAATGAGCAGTTCTTC,CASKFRGLNEQFF
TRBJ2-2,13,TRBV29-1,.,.,TGCAGCGTTGAAGAAACTATCGACGGGGAGCTGTTTTTT,CSVEETIDGELFF
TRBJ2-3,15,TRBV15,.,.,TGTGCCACCAGCAGAGATGGGGCTGCCGGAGATACGCAGTATTTT,CATSRDGAAGDTQYF
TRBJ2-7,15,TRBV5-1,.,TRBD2,TGCGCCAGCAGCCTAAGGGAGGGTAGACCCTACGAGCAGTACTTC,CASSLREGRPYEQYF
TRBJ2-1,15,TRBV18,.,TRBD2,TGTGCCAGCTCACCACAGGTAGCGGGGGTGGATGAGCAGTTCTTC,CASSPQVAGVDEQFF
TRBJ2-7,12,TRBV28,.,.,TGTGCCAGCAGTTTGAGGGCCTACGAGCAGTACTTC,CASSLRAYEQYF
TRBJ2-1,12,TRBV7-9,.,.,TGTGCCAGCAGCTCAGGGTACAATGAGCAGTTCTTC,CASSSGYNEQFF
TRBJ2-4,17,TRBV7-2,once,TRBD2,TGTGCCAGCAGCTTACGTTTTAGCGGGGAATCCAAAAACATTCAGTACTTC,CASSLRFSGESKNIQYF
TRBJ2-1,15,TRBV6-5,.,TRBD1,TGTGCCAGCAGTTTCGACAGGGGACCCTACAATGAGCAGTTCTTC,CASSFDRGPYNEQFF
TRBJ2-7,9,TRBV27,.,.,TGTGCCGCGGGCTACGAGCAGTACTTC,CAAGYEQYF
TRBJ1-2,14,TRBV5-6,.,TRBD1,TGTGCCAGCAGCTTGTGGGGACAGTCTAGAGGCTACACCTTC,CASSLWGQSRGYTF
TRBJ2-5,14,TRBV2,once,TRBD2,TGTGCCAGCAGTGAATTGACTAGCGGGGCGACCCAGTACTTC,CASSELTSGATQYF
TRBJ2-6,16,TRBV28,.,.,TGTGCCAGCAGGCTCAACGGGGAGCCTGGGGCCAACGTCCTGACTTTC,CASRLNGEPGANVLTF
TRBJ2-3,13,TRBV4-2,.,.,TGTGCCAGCAGCCAAGGGCAAGGGGATACGCAGTATTTT,CASSQGQGDTQYF
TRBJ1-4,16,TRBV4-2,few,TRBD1,TGTGCCAGCAGCCAGGCCGACAGGGCGAGAAATGAAAAACTGTTTTTT,CASSQADRARNEKLFF
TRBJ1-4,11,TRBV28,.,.,TGTGCCAGCAGTTCCCAGGGCGCGGGGTTTTTT,CASSSQGAGFF
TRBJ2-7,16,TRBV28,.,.,TGTGCCAGCAGTCCAAGGGGAGCAGGGCGCAAATACGAGCAGTACTTC,CASSPRGAGRKYEQYF
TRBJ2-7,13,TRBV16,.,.,TGTGCCAGCAGCGGAAGCAGGGACTACGAGCAGTACTTC,CASSGSRDYEQYF
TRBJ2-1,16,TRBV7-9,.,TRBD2,TGTGCCAGCAGACCGACTAGCGGGAGGGTGTACAATGAGCAGTTCTTC,CASRPTSGRVYNEQFF
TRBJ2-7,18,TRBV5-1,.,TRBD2,TGCGCCAGCAGCTTGGTCCCTACTAGCGGGGGCCCGGGGGGCGAGCAGTACTTC,CASSLVPTSGGPGGEQYF
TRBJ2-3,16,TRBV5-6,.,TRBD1,TGTGCCAGCAGTCATGCCGGGACAGGGTACACAGATACGCAGTATTTT,CASSHAGTGYTDTQYF
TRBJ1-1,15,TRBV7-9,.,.,TGTGCCAGCAGCTTAATGGGGGGTGTGGGCACTGAAGCTTTCTTT,CASSLMGGVGTEAFF
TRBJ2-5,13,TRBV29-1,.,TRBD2,TGCAGCGTTGTTAGCGGGGTCCAAGAGACCCAGTACTTC,CSVVSGVQETQYF
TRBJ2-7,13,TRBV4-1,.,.,TGCGCCAGCAGCCACCCAACCCTGGGGGAGCAGTACTTC,CASSHPTLGEQYF
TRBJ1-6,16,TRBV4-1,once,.,TGCGCCAGCAGCCAAGAATTTCTGTTCAATAATTCACCCCTCCACTTT,CASSQEFLFNNSPLHF